These 8 T cell receptor beta chains originate from one sample sequenced in a study of CD8 T cells in Susac syndrome. Random hexamers served to reverse transcribe about 0.45 to 1 ug RNA. MiXCR, applied by TCRdb to the immunoSEQ multiplex PCR reads, yields one record per CDR3 protein. The table shows over 140,000 distinct CDR3 sequences, with 95% occurring only once. Input material: CD4+ T cells from PBMCs. The receptors shown here come from a human donor with Susac syndrome.

The J gene is TRBJ1-5, the V gene TRBV28; D perhaps matches TRBD1 (5 bases). V lost 6 bases and J 0 bases, leaving 12 bases between the germline ends. Germline assignment: CDR1 MDHEN and CDR2 SYDVKM. This CDR3 region has 15 residues. The CDR3 nucleotides are TGTGCCAGCAGGACGACAGTACTTAGCAATCAGCCCCAGCATTTT. Translation gives CASRTTVLSNQPQHF.

J is TRBJ2-3 and V is TRBV5-1; D remains ambiguous. The CDR3 has 13 residues. V lost 4 bases to trimming and J lost 6 bases, with 12 bases between them. In germline, CDR1 is SGHRS, CDR2 YFSETQ. The CDR3 coding sequence is TGCGCCAGCAGCCCCCGTTCGGCGGATACGCAGTATTTT. As protein: CASSPRSADTQYF.

This chain joins TRBV3-1 and TRBJ2-7; 7 bases fit TRBD1. The CDR3 is made up of 14 amino acids. The germline gives CDR1 LGHDT, CDR2 YNNKEL (reference sequence). J was trimmed by 2 bases and V by 4 bases; bases with no gene match: 5. For the CDR3, the DNA is TGTGCCAGCAGCCTCGGGACAGAAGCCTACGAGCAGTACTTC. It is translated as CASSLGTEAYEQYF.

The J gene is TRBJ2-3, the V gene TRBV29-1; D gene ambiguous. Trimming cost V 2 bases and J 6 bases, with 12 bases left between them. The length of the CDR3 is 13 residues. The germline CDR1 and CDR2 sequences are SQVTM and ANQGSEA. CDR3 sequence reads: CSVEKGSSDTQYF. The CDR3 DNA reads TGCAGCGTTGAAAAAGGGTCTTCGGATACGCAGTATTTT.

This sequence joins TRBV30 and TRBJ2-7; unclear D gene. This CDR3 region has 14 residues. V gave up 5 bases and J gave up 3 bases, with 17 bases separating them. Germline CDR1 reads GTSNPN; CDR2 reads SVGIG (reference sequence). The DNA of the CDR3 is TGTGCCTGGGGTGGCGACTCCGACCTCTACGAGCAGTACTTC. It encodes CAWGGDSDLYEQYF.

This clonotype was counted only a few times. The V call is TRBV20-1, the J call TRBJ2-7; TRBD2 matches at 8 bases. V dropped 2 bases and J dropped 2; count of bases not matched to a gene: 2. The CDR3 consists of 13 residues. Germline CDR1 is DFQATT and CDR2 is SNEGSKA (reference sequence). CDR3 nucleotide sequence: TGCAGTGCTAGAACTAGCGGAACCTACGAGCAGTACTTC. Its translation: CSARTSGTYEQYF.

The chain is built from TRBV27 and TRBJ2-7; a weak D match, TRBD1 (6 bases). Between the trimmed V and J ends, which lost 2 bases and 0 bases, there was a span of 14 bases. The CDR3 is 16 amino acids. Germline CDR1 and CDR2: MNHEY and SMNVEV (reference sequence). The CDR3 loop reads CASSLRVSRGSYEQYF. The CDR3 DNA is TGTGCCAGCAGTTTACGCGTTAGCAGGGGCTCCTACGAGCAGTACTTC.

The gene calls are TRBV28 and TRBJ2-1; 9 bases fit TRBD2. The V gene end was trimmed by 5 bases and the J gene end by 0 bases; junction bases not matched to a gene: 17. CDR1 and CDR2 from the germline V gene are MDHEN and SYDVKM. The CDR3 is 20 residues long. The CDR3 DNA is TGTGCCAGCAGTGGGGAGGGGCTAGCGGGGAAAAGGAGCTCCTACAATGAGCAGTTCTTC. Translating gives CASSGEGLAGKRSSYNEQFF.